One sample yielded the 28 T cell receptor beta chains listed below, sequenced in a study of somatic mutations in cytotoxic T cells in rheumatoid arthritis. Here immunoSEQ multiplex PCR was the method, and the copy in TCRdb shows in-frame clones only, minus some. Among 10,000 to 13,000 clones listed, around three quarters were seen once. Sequenced: CD8+ T cells sorted from blood. These receptors originate from an adult with rheumatoid arthritis.

This clone has only a few counts. This chain joins TRBV7-2 and TRBJ1-6; 8 positions agree with TRBD1. V was clipped by 1 base and J by 5 bases; unmatched bases: 7. The CDR3 loop spans 17 amino acids. Germline CDR1 SGHTA, CDR2 FQGNSA. The CDR3 reads CASSLDIGQGDNSPLHF. Here the CDR3 DNA reads TGTGCCAGCAGCTTAGATATAGGACAGGGTGATAATTCACCCCTCCACTTT. Filled out from reference TRBV7-2 and TRBJ1-6, the complete variable domain reads GAGVSQSPSNKVTEKGKDVELRCDPISGHTALYWYRQSLGQGLEFLIYFQGNSAPDKSGLPSDRFSAERTGGSVSTLTIQRTQQEDSAVYLCASSLDIGQGDNSPLHFGNGTRLTVT.

The CDR3 spells CASSPRGTSGITDTQYF. The DNA of the CDR3 is TGTGCCAGCAGCCCAAGAGGGACTAGCGGGATCACAGATACGCAGTATTTT. The chain uses TRBV9 and TRBJ2-3, with 13 bases aligning to TRBD2. CDR1 is SGDLS and CDR2 is YYNGEE in the germline V gene. The J segment lost 2 bases and the V segment lost 4 bases, leaving 7 bases of the junction unmatched. This CDR3 region has 17 residues.

Details on this clone: Relative to the germline gene, one junction end is altered; a read error may explain this. The chain links TRBV18 to TRBJ1-5; D perhaps matches TRBD1 (5 bases). Germline V gene lookup returns CDR1 KGHSH and CDR2 LQKENI. The CDR3 extends over 15 amino acids. CDR3 in DNA: TGTGTCAGCTCACCCTCAGGGTATAGCAATCAGCCCCAGCATTTT. Residues: CVSSPSGYSNQPQHF.

The DNA for the CDR3 is TGTGCCAGCAGCTTGGAACAGGGAAACTCCTATAATTCACCCCTCCACTTT. The encoded protein is CASSLEQGNSYNSPLHF. This sequence joins TRBV5-6 and TRBJ1-6; TRBD1 is a possible D gene (6 bases). Germline CDR1 and CDR2: SGHDT and YYEEEE. The CDR3 extends over 17 amino acids. Between the trimmed V and J ends, which lost 0 bases and 0 bases, there was a span of 10 bases.

The gene calls are TRBV9 and TRBJ1-1; D is uncertain. Germline V gene sequence: CDR1 SGDLS, CDR2 YYNGEE. The CDR3 totals 14 residues. The V end was cut by 4 bases, the J end by 2 bases, with 12 bases between. The CDR3 sequence: CASSPWTGNTEAFF. CDR3 DNA: TGTGCCAGCAGCCCCTGGACGGGTAACACTGAAGCTTTCTTT.

This clone counts as medium-sized. V gene TRBV7-2 combines with J gene TRBJ2-1, with 8 positions matching TRBD2. V lost 3 bases, J lost 2 bases, and 6 bases stayed unmatched. The CDR3 totals 16 residues. CDR1 is SGHTA and CDR2 is FQGNSA in the germline V gene. CDR3 nucleotides: TGTGCCAGCAGCTTCTTAGCGGGGCCTACCTACAATGAGCAGTTCTTC. Translation: CASSFLAGPTYNEQFF.

V and J are TRBV5-3 and TRBJ1-1; D unresolved. TRBV5-3 is treated as an ORF (open reading frame) with a function not yet certain. The CDR3 is made up of 14 amino acids. The V end lost 4 bases, the J end lost 1 base, and 11 bases lay between the germline ends. In DNA form, the CDR3 reads TGTGCCAGAAGCCCGAGCCTCCCGAACACTGAAGCTTTCTTT. Translating it yields CARSPSLPNTEAFF.

This chain joins TRBV12-2 and TRBJ2-7. TRBV12-2 represents a pseudogene. CDR3 length: 15 residues. CDR3 DNA sequence: TGTGCAAGTCGCTTAGCCGGGACGGTCGCCTACGAGCAGTACTTC. Translated: CASRLAGTVAYEQYF.

V is TRBV6-1 and J is TRBJ1-5, with D unclear. V lost 4 bases and J 0 bases, leaving 13 bases between the germline ends. Germline CDR1 and CDR2: MNHNS and SASEGT. The CDR3 contains 16 residues. The CDR3 coding sequence is TGTGCCAGCAGTGGAGGAAGGCACCTTAGCAATCAGCCCCAGCATTTT. This encodes CASSGGRHLSNQPQHF.

This clone was seen more than once but under ten times. This chain uses TRBV7-9 with TRBJ1-1, with 9 bases identical to TRBD1. J was trimmed by 1 base and V by 5 bases; bases with no gene match: 8. Germline loops: CDR1 SEHNR, CDR2 FQNEAQ (reference sequence). The CDR3 loop spans 16 amino acids. The CDR3 coding sequence is TGTGCCAGCAGCATCTCCGGGACAGGGCCGAACACTGAAGCTTTCTTT. Amino acids: CASSISGTGPNTEAFF.

The V call is TRBV29-1, the J call TRBJ1-2; TRBD1 agrees at 11 bases. V lost 4 bases, J lost 3 bases, and 1 base stayed unmatched. CDR3 length equals 13 residues. CDR1 is SQVTM, CDR2 ANQGSEA, per germline. Here the CDR3 reads CSVGDRGYYGYTF. The CDR3 bases are TGCAGCGTTGGGGACAGGGGGTACTATGGCTACACCTTC.

The V gene is TRBV21-1, the J gene TRBJ2-2. TRBV21-1 is an annotated pseudogene. This CDR3 region has 15 residues. CDR3 DNA: TGTGCCAGCAGCAAAGATATAAGGAACACCGGGGAGCTGTTTTTT. This codes for CASSKDIRNTGELFF.

This clone rates as medium-sized (0.01 to 0.1%). The chain uses TRBV11-3 and TRBJ2-1; 9 nucleotides agree with TRBD2. J gave up 8 bases and V 0 bases, and 5 bases lay outside the gene matches. This CDR3 has 15 amino acids. The V gene's germline CDR1 is SGHNT and CDR2 YENEEA. The chain's CDR3 is CASSLEGTSIDEQFF. The CDR3 nucleotides read TGTGCCAGCAGCTTAGAAGGGACTAGCATCGATGAGCAGTTCTTC.

The V gene is TRBV14, the J gene TRBJ1-1; D might be TRBD1 (5 bases). Trimming removed 2 bases at V and 10 bases at J, with 11 bases between. CDR3 length: 12 amino acids. Germline CDR1 SGHDN, CDR2 FVKESK. CDR3 loop: CASSQSLTGAFF. The CDR3 DNA reads as TGTGCCAGCAGCCAAAGCCTAACAGGAGCTTTCTTT.

J is TRBJ2-7 and V is TRBV4-3, with D uncertain. Trimming left V 0 bases short and J 2 bases short, with 11 bases between. This CDR3 comprises 15 residues. Germline-derived CDR1 and CDR2 are LGHNA and YSLEER. This CDR3 is CASSQDWKGTYEQYF. CDR3 sequence (DNA): TGCGCCAGCAGCCAAGATTGGAAAGGAACCTACGAGCAGTACTTC.

The chain uses TRBV14 and TRBJ2-1; D is undetermined. Trimming cost V 3 bases and J 4 bases, with 7 bases left between them. The CDR3 is made up of 13 amino acids. Germline V gene lookup returns CDR1 SGHDN and CDR2 FVKESK. Written as DNA, the CDR3 is TGTGCCAGCAGCCATGAGCTGTACAATGAGCAGTTCTTC. This gives the protein CASSHELYNEQFF.

This chain connects TRBV28 to TRBJ1-2; perhaps TRBD1 as D (5 bases). This CDR3 region has 15 residues. Germline V CDR1 and CDR2: MDHEN, SYDVKM. V was pared by 6 bases and J by 4 bases, with 18 bases between. This CDR3 reads CASSSAGISLYGYTF. The CDR3 region has the DNA TGTGCCAGCAGCTCCGCAGGGATCTCCCTCTATGGCTACACCTTC.

The V and J genes are TRBV7-8 and TRBJ1-1; unclear D gene. The germline V gene encodes CDR1 SGHVS and CDR2 FQNEAQ. V lost 5 bases and J lost 7, with 11 bases in between. CDR3 length: 12 amino acids. The CDR3 reads CASSLHRGEAFF. Here the CDR3 DNA reads TGTGCCAGCAGCCTGCACCGGGGTGAAGCTTTCTTT.

The V and J genes are TRBV19 and TRBJ1-1; D uncertain. Germline CDR1 LNHDA, CDR2 SQIVND (reference sequence). The CDR3 loop spans 12 amino acids. The V end lost 7 bases, the J end lost 3 bases, and 9 bases lay between the germline ends. CDR3 amino acids: CASTRGYTEAFF. CDR3 sequence (DNA): TGTGCCAGTACGCGTGGGTACACTGAAGCTTTCTTT.

The V call is TRBV7-9, the J call TRBJ2-1; possibly TRBD1 for D (5 bases). Germline V gives CDR1 SEHNR, CDR2 FQNEAQ (reference sequence). Trimming took 5 bases from V and 3 from J, leaving 11 bases between them. CDR3 length: 14 amino acids. The DNA for the CDR3 is TGTGCCAGCAGCAAGACAGAATTCTACAATGAGCAGTTCTTC. Translated, it gives CASSKTEFYNEQFF.

The V and J genes are TRBV7-2 and TRBJ2-5, with D hard to call. Germline V gives CDR1 SGHTA, CDR2 FQGNSA. The CDR3 has 12 amino acids. V was clipped by 3 bases and J by 3 bases, with 5 bases between them. In nucleotides, the CDR3 is TGTGCCAGCAGCTTCTCGGAAGAGACCCAGTACTTC. Translated, it gives CASSFSEETQYF.

J is TRBJ2-5 and V is TRBV7-9; 9 bases agree with TRBD2. The closer fit of TRBJ2-7 to the DNA end suggests the J call may be wrong. The germline V gene has CDR1 SEHNR and CDR2 FQNEAQ (reference sequence). The CDR3 has 16 residues. The CDR3 is CASSYPSGDSSYEQYF. The CDR3 nucleotides read TGTGCCAGCAGTTATCCTAGCGGGGACAGCTCCTACGAGCAGTACTTC.

The genes are TRBV4-3 and TRBJ2-2, with D unclear. The CDR3 totals 13 residues. Trimming removed 0 bases at V and 3 bases at J, with 2 bases between. CDR1 and CDR2 (germline): LGHNA, YSLEER. Here the CDR3 DNA reads TGCGCCAGCAGCCAAGAATACACCGGGGAGCTGTTTTTT. Amino acids: CASSQEYTGELFF.

The rearrangement uses TRBV5-6 and TRBJ2-5; D unclear. This CDR3 comprises 11 residues. Germline assignment: CDR1 SGHDT and CDR2 YYEEEE. With 3 bases removed from V and 4 bases from J, the gap between germline ends came to 4 bases. In DNA form, the CDR3 reads TGTGCCAGCAGCTACGGAGAGACCCAGTACTTC. It is translated as CASSYGETQYF. Drawing the rest from reference TRBV5-6 and TRBJ2-5, the complete variable domain is DAGVTQSPTHLIKTRGQQVTLRCSPKSGHDTVSWYQQALGQGPQFIFQYYEEEERQRGNFPDRFSGHQFPNYSSELNVNALLLGDSALYLCASSYGETQYFGPGTRLLVL.

V usage is TRBV6-5 and J usage is TRBJ2-7; 10 bases align to TRBD1. Germline-derived CDR1 and CDR2 are MNHEY and SVGAGI. This CDR3 spans 16 amino acids. With V trimmed by 0 bases and J by 5 bases, 7 bases remained unmatched. CDR3: CASSYSNRDRGHEQYF. In DNA, the CDR3 is TGTGCCAGCAGTTACTCGAACCGGGACAGGGGTCACGAGCAGTACTTC.

The chain employs TRBV5-4 and TRBJ2-7; D is perhaps TRBD1 or TRBD2 (7 bases each). Deletions cut 4 bases from V and 3 bases from J, with 14 bases between. Looked up from germline, CDR1 is SGHNT and CDR2 is YYREEE (reference sequence). The CDR3 runs 14 residues. CDR3 in DNA: TGTGCCAGCAGCCTGGGAGGGGGCGTCTACGAGCAGTACTTC. Protein product: CASSLGGGVYEQYF.

The chain joins TRBV7-9 to TRBJ2-5; tentatively, D is TRBD1 (6 bases). The CDR3 loop spans 16 amino acids. Germline values: CDR1 SEHNR, CDR2 FQNEAQ (reference sequence). Trimming left V 2 bases short and J 2 bases short, with 15 bases between. The CDR3 nucleotides are TGTGCCAGCAGCTTACCTCGCCCCAGGGGTCAAGAGACCCAGTACTTC. It is translated as CASSLPRPRGQETQYF.

The CDR3 coding sequence is TGTGCCAGCAGCTTAGCTCAGGGACATCAGCCCCAGCATTTT. Protein: CASSLAQGHQPQHF. The chain couples TRBV11-2 to TRBJ1-5, with D perhaps matching TRBD1 (5 bases). Germline CDR1 is SGHAT and CDR2 is FQNNGV. This CDR3 has 14 amino acids. Trimming shortened V by 1 base and J by 5 bases, and 9 bases separated the two germline ends. The full variable domain, in which reference TRBV11-2 and TRBJ1-5 provide the parts outside the CDR3, is EAGVAQSPRYKIIEKRQSVAFWCNPISGHATLYWYQQILGQGPKLLIQFQNNGVVDDSQLPKDRFSAERLKGVDSTLKIQPAKLEDSAVYLCASSLAQGHQPQHFGDGTRLSIL.